The sequence of this T cell receptor (beta chain) was determined in a study of cytomegalovirus exposure and HLA in healthy donors. This clone has more than one count but fewer than ten. Researchers ran the PCR with 60 Vbeta and 13 Jbeta primers. Measured with immunoSEQ multiplex PCR; TCRdb has only the in-frame clones, and not every one. The repertoire holds 150,000 or so clones, with about four fifths as singletons. CDR3 length: 14 residues. With V trimmed by 6 bases and J by 7 bases, 5 bases remained unmatched. In germline, CDR1 is LNHDA, CDR2 SQIVND (reference sequence). The V and J genes are TRBV19 and TRBJ2-2; TRBD1 agrees at 10 bases. The sequencing sample was made of PBMCs. This TCR came from a woman aged 18-29 years in good health and CMV-seropositive. The CDR3 nucleotides read TGTGCCAGTAGCGGACAGGGGGAGGGCGGGGAGCTGTTTTTT. Residues: CASSGQGEGGELFF.